Listed here are 11 T cell receptor beta chains from one sample, sequenced in a study of CD8+ T cells in alopecia areata. As the sequencing template, cDNA was produced by extracting RNA and reverse transcribing it. This table comes from immunoSEQ multiplex PCR, and its TCRdb copy is limited to in-frame clones, with some not included. Of 150,000 to 200,000 clones listed, 50% to 65% are singletons. The sequencing sample was made of CD4+ T cells sorted from blood. The receptors were gathered from a human donor in good health.

This clone was picked up a small number of times. The chain couples TRBV5-1 to TRBJ2-2, with 12 bases lining up with TRBD2. J lost 5 bases, V lost 6 bases, and 2 bases had no gene match. The CDR3 runs to 14 residues. Germline loops: CDR1 SGHRS, CDR2 YFSETQ. CDR3 protein: CASNGLAGTGELFF. CDR3 bases: TGCGCCAGCAATGGACTAGCGGGAACCGGGGAGCTGTTTTTT. Together with reference TRBV5-1 and TRBJ2-2, the CDR3 gives the full variable domain: KAGVTQTPRYLIKTRGQQVTLSCSPISGHRSVSWYQQTPGQGLQFLFEYFSETQRNKGNFPGRFSGRQFSNSRSEMNVSTLELGDSALYLCASNGLAGTGELFFGEGSRLTVL.

This chain uses TRBV5-1 with TRBJ2-7, with D perhaps being TRBD1 or TRBD2 (5 bases each). Germline CDR1 SGHRS, CDR2 YFSETQ. The length of the CDR3 is 16 residues. The germline V and J ends were trimmed by 0 bases and 0 bases, with 13 bases remaining between them. This CDR3 is CASSLGDRYSSYEQYF. The DNA for the CDR3 is TGCGCCAGCAGCTTGGGGGACCGGTACTCCTCCTACGAGCAGTACTTC.

The chain uses TRBV10-3 and TRBJ2-7; D unresolved. The CDR3 extends over 12 amino acids. Trimming cost V 6 bases and J 3 bases, with 9 bases left between them. CDR1 is ENHRY and CDR2 is SYGVKD in the germline V gene. Written as DNA, the CDR3 is TGTGCCATCAGCCAGGACGGCTACGAGCAGTACTTC. Residues: CAISQDGYEQYF.

The rearrangement links TRBV29-1 to TRBJ1-1; 8 nucleotides agree with TRBD1. With 7 bases clipped from V and 6 bases from J, the junction kept 7 bases outside the gene matches. CDR3 length: 12 residues. Germline loops: CDR1 SQVTM, CDR2 ANQGSEA. The CDR3 DNA follows: TGCAGCGCGGAGACAGGGGCCGCTGAAGCTTTCTTT. Its translation: CSAETGAAEAFF.

This clone appeared a single time. J is TRBJ1-1 and V is TRBV29-1, with D possibly being TRBD1 (5 bases). Per germline, CDR1 SQVTM and CDR2 ANQGSEA. V lost 6 bases and J lost 3, with 20 bases in between. The CDR3 consists of 15 residues. Here the CDR3 reads CSVSPQGGGYTEAFF. CDR3 coding DNA: TGCAGCGTGTCCCCCCAAGGCGGGGGTTACACTGAAGCTTTCTTT.

The chain carries TRBV10-2 and TRBJ2-3; D remains unclear. The CDR3 is 15 amino acids. Deletions cut 1 base from V and 0 bases from J, with 8 bases between. Germline-derived CDR1 and CDR2 are WSHSY and SAAADI. CDR3 in DNA: TGCGCCAGCAGTGAGTTCCGTCTTAGCACAGATACGCAGTATTTT. Protein sequence: CASSEFRLSTDTQYF.

The chain employs TRBV28 and TRBJ1-5, with D possibly being TRBD1 (5 bases). CDR1 and CDR2 from the germline V gene are MDHEN and SYDVKM. The CDR3 is made up of 12 amino acids. With 4 bases removed from V and 4 bases from J, the gap between germline ends came to 5 bases. This CDR3 is CASSSGNQPQHF. CDR3 bases: TGTGCCAGCAGTTCAGGGAATCAGCCCCAGCATTTT.

The V and J genes are TRBV2 and TRBJ2-3, with D possibly TRBD1 on 5 matching bases. V lost 9 bases and J 3 bases, leaving 10 bases between the germline ends. The length of the CDR3 is 12 residues. In germline, CDR1 is SNHLY, CDR2 FYNNEI. The CDR3 DNA sequence: TGTGCCAGAGGGGTTACGACAGATACGCAGTATTTT. Its protein product is CARGVTTDTQYF.

This clone has a handful of counts. This chain connects TRBV2 to TRBJ2-7; tentatively, D is TRBD2 (5 bases). The CDR3 extends over 14 amino acids. Germline assignment: CDR1 SNHLY and CDR2 FYNNEI. The germline V and J ends were trimmed by 2 bases and 4 bases, with 12 bases remaining between them. The DNA for the CDR3 is TGTGCCAGCAGTGAAAATCAGCGGACTTACGAGCAGTACTTC. This translates into CASSENQRTYEQYF.

This chain joins TRBV10-3 and TRBJ2-2; the D is unclear. The germline V and J ends were trimmed by 6 bases and 3 bases, with 11 bases remaining between them. CDR1 is ENHRY, CDR2 SYGVKD, per germline. The CDR3 is made up of 14 amino acids. The CDR3 spells CAISRGLDTGELFF. The CDR3 nucleotides read TGTGCCATCAGCCGTGGATTGGACACCGGGGAGCTGTTTTTT.

This clone was recorded only once. J is TRBJ2-2 and V is TRBV4-1; D is unclear. Trimming cost V 2 bases and J 3 bases, with 10 bases left between them. Germline lookup yields CDR1 MGHRA and CDR2 YSYEKL. The CDR3 extends over 15 amino acids. CDR3 bases: TGCGCCAGCAGCCAACAAAGCCAGTACACCGGGGAGCTGTTTTTT. It yields the protein CASSQQSQYTGELFF.